This entry features one T cell receptor beta chain sequence. The antigen is undetermined. The germline CDR1 and CDR2 sequences are SGHRS and YFSETQ. This CDR3 comprises 13 residues. This sample stems from a study of monozygotic twins with inflammatory bowel disease. TCRdb reprocessed the 5' RACE reads and reports one entry per CDR3 protein, with no DNA. In all, the sample yields about 160,000 distinct CDR3 sequences. Whole blood that had not undergone T cell sorting provided the isolated total RNA. The study's findings and limits: Patient repertoires may carry noise from differing immunosuppressive treatments.

The receptor was derived from a human donor with ulcerative colitis or Crohn's disease, or a healthy co-twin of an affected twin (not recorded which). The sequencing sample was made of blood. The chain is built from TRBV5-1 and TRBJ2-2. Here the CDR3 reads CASIGQNTGELFF.